A single sample is the source of the 28 T cell receptor beta chains below, sequenced in a study of blood T cells in healthy people across ages. With a J-beta primer mix and a sample-barcoded 5' primer, a second PCR ran 7 to 11 cycles. MiXCR was run by TCRdb on the 5' RACE reads, yielding one entry per CDR3 protein. The sample includes about a million distinct CDR3 sequences, just over 50% of them seen just once. Sequencing used blood. These receptors were obtained from a woman in her sixties or seventies in good health.

The J gene is TRBJ2-5, the V gene TRBV20-1; TRBD2 matches at 7 bases. The V gene end was trimmed by 0 bases and the J gene end by 2 bases; junction bases not matched to a gene: 12. The CDR3 length is 17 residues. The germline CDR1 and CDR2 sequences are DFQATT and SNEGSKA (reference sequence). The CDR3 nucleotides read TGCAGTGCTAGAGATCCGTGGGAGTGGCGGGAGCAAGAGACCCAGTACTTC. It codes for CSARDPWEWREQETQYF.

The rearrangement uses TRBV20-1 and TRBJ2-3, with D possibly being TRBD2 (6 bases). V lost 1 base and J 4 bases, leaving 18 bases between the germline ends. Germline V gene sequence: CDR1 DFQATT, CDR2 SNEGSKA (reference sequence). This CDR3 contains 16 residues. The CDR3: CSARVPWGLQSDTQYF. The DNA of the CDR3 is TGCAGTGCTAGAGTGCCCTGGGGACTGCAGTCAGATACGCAGTATTTT.

This sequence joins TRBV20-1 and TRBJ1-6, with TRBD1 identical over 7 bases. The CDR3 loop spans 17 amino acids. J gave up 7 bases and V 5 bases, and 17 bases lay outside the gene matches. Looked up from germline, CDR1 is DFQATT and CDR2 is SNEGSKA (reference sequence). The CDR3 coding sequence is TGCAGTGCTGAAGGGGACAGTCGGGCGAGGGGAAATTCACCCCTCCACTTT. Translated, it gives CSAEGDSRARGNSPLHF.

Only a few counts were recorded for this clonotype. V is TRBV7-2 and J is TRBJ2-7, with a weak D call TRBD2 (5 bases). Germline lookup yields CDR1 SGHTA and CDR2 FQGNSA. The CDR3 spans 13 residues. V was pared by 5 bases and J by 6 bases, with 14 bases between. CDR3 amino acids: CASSIYRTGEQYF. The CDR3 DNA reads as TGTGCCAGCAGCATATATCGGACTGGCGAGCAGTACTTC. The entire variable domain, with the rest obtained from reference TRBV7-2 and TRBJ2-7, is as follows: GAGVSQSPSNKVTEKGKDVELRCDPISGHTALYWYRQSLGQGLEFLIYFQGNSAPDKSGLPSDRFSAERTGGSVSTLTIQRTQQEDSAVYLCASSIYRTGEQYFGPGTRLTVT.

This chain joins TRBV7-8 and TRBJ2-7; a weak D match, TRBD2 (5 bases). The CDR3 has 15 residues. Trimming took 1 base from V and 0 from J, leaving 10 bases between them. From germline, CDR1 is SGHVS and CDR2 FQNEAQ. CDR3 loop: CASSLDGLSSYEQYF. CDR3 coding DNA: TGTGCCAGCAGCTTAGATGGACTGAGCTCCTACGAGCAGTACTTC.

This clonotype came up many times. The chain has TRBV29-1 and TRBJ2-1; 7 nucleotides line up with TRBD2. The ends lost 4 bases at V and 15 bases at J; junction bases unmatched: 15. The germline V gene has CDR1 SQVTM and CDR2 ANQGSEA. The CDR3 extends over 13 amino acids. DNA for the CDR3: TGCAGCGTTGCGATGACTAGCCCCGACGGGGCGTTCTTC. Translation gives CSVAMTSPDGAFF.

The V and J genes are TRBV11-2 and TRBJ2-3; no firm D call. V lost 8 bases to trimming and J lost 2 bases, with 8 bases between them. The CDR3 consists of 12 residues. Germline V gene data show CDR1 as SGHAT and CDR2 as FQNNGV. CDR3 sequence (DNA): TGTGCCAGCGCCCCGAACACAGATACGCAGTATTTT. Its translation: CASAPNTDTQYF.

The rearrangement joins TRBV18 to TRBJ1-2; D remains ambiguous. Between the trimmed V and J ends, which lost 8 bases and 4 bases, there was a span of 14 bases. Looked up from germline, CDR1 is KGHSH and CDR2 is LQKENI. This CDR3 has 13 residues. CDR3 bases: TGTGCCAGCCCGCAGGCGGATGTCTATGGCTACACCTTC. It yields the protein CASPQADVYGYTF.

This clonotype was picked up one time. V and J are TRBV25-1 and TRBJ2-1; TRBD2 might be the D (7 bases). CDR3 length: 16 amino acids. Germline V lookup: CDR1 MGHDK, CDR2 SYGVNS. V lost 1 base, J lost 2 bases, and 12 bases lay in between. The CDR3 is CASSEFGGGPYNEQFF. CDR3 bases: TGTGCCAGCAGTGAATTTGGGGGGGGCCCCTACAATGAGCAGTTCTTC.

The chain joins TRBV4-3 to TRBJ1-2; D not certain. The V gene's germline CDR1 is LGHNA and CDR2 YSLEER. The germline V and J ends were trimmed by 0 bases and 0 bases, with 23 bases remaining between them. This CDR3 contains 20 residues. The DNA of the CDR3 is TGCGCCAGCAGCCAAGATCAGATCGGAGGACTGGACCCAGCTAACTATGGCTACACCTTC. Translated: CASSQDQIGGLDPANYGYTF.

The chain employs TRBV7-2 and TRBJ2-5; 11 nucleotides line up with TRBD1. The CDR3 totals 15 residues. Trimming at V came to 4 bases and at J to 6 bases, leaving 7 bases not matched to a gene. Looked up from germline, CDR1 is SGHTA and CDR2 is FQGNSA. CDR3 in amino acids: CASSSWTGGMQTQYF. The DNA for the CDR3 is TGTGCCAGCAGCTCCTGGACAGGGGGCATGCAGACCCAGTACTTC.

This sequence joins TRBV5-1 and TRBJ2-5; 9 bases map to TRBD1. Looked up from germline, CDR1 is SGHRS and CDR2 is YFSETQ. The CDR3 has 16 amino acids. J was trimmed by 7 bases and V by 6 bases; bases with no gene match: 16. CDR3 region: CASNPYEDRGDPTQYF. CDR3 DNA sequence: TGCGCCAGCAACCCGTATGAGGACAGGGGCGATCCGACCCAGTACTTC.

The rearrangement joins TRBV7-2 to TRBJ2-7, with no clear D. V gave up 5 bases and J gave up 2 bases, with 10 bases separating them. Germline V gives CDR1 SGHTA, CDR2 FQGNSA. This CDR3 region has 13 residues. The chain's CDR3 is CASSPVPPYEQYF. The CDR3 DNA sequence: TGTGCCAGCAGCCCGGTCCCTCCCTACGAGCAGTACTTC.

This clonotype showed up many times. CDR3 sequence (DNA): TGTGCCAGCAGCGATATTTACAGGGGAAAAAGCTCCTACGAGCAGTACTTC. Translated: CASSDIYRGKSSYEQYF. The chain recombines TRBV7-9 with TRBJ2-7; 7 nucleotides agree with TRBD1. From germline, CDR1 is SEHNR and CDR2 FQNEAQ (reference sequence). CDR3 size: 17 residues. Germline trimming cut 5 bases from V and 0 bases from J; bases unmatched to any gene: 13.

The rearrangement joins TRBV12-3 or TRBV12-4 to TRBJ2-3; 8 bases align to TRBD2. J was trimmed by 5 bases and V by 6 bases; bases with no gene match: 7. The CDR3 is 14 residues long. The CDR3 loop reads CASRPSGRKDTQYF. As DNA, the CDR3 is TGTGCCAGCAGGCCCAGCGGGAGAAAAGATACGCAGTATTTT.

This clonotype was seen more than once but under ten times. V gene TRBV5-1 combines with J gene TRBJ1-4; unclear D gene. CDR3 length: 15 amino acids. From germline, CDR1 is SGHRS and CDR2 YFSETQ. The V end lost 5 bases, the J end lost 2 bases, and 13 bases lay between the germline ends. CDR3 DNA: TGCGCCAGCAGGCTAACCCAGTCGACTAATGAAAAACTGTTTTTT. Encoded protein: CASRLTQSTNEKLFF.

Points on this clonotype: A read error may be the cause here, since a much bigger clone is one base away. V gene TRBV29-1 combines with J gene TRBJ1-1, with no clear D. CDR3 length: 12 amino acids. The germline CDR1 and CDR2 sequences are SQVTM and ANQGSEA. The CDR3 bases are TGCAGCGTTGGCAAAGGAAGGCCTGAAACTTTCTTT. Protein product: CSVGKGRPETFF.

J is TRBJ2-3 and V is TRBV9; D unclear. Trimming took 3 bases from V and 6 from J, leaving 8 bases between them. There are 12 residues in the CDR3. CDR1 and CDR2 (germline): SGDLS, YYNGEE. CDR3 in DNA: TGTGCCAGCAGCGAGACTCTTGATACGCAGTATTTT. The encoded protein is CASSETLDTQYF.

The chain couples TRBV7-9 to TRBJ2-1, with no clear D. Germline lookup yields CDR1 SEHNR and CDR2 FQNEAQ (reference sequence). Trimming removed 8 bases at V and 7 bases at J, with 12 bases between. This CDR3 spans 12 amino acids. For the CDR3, the DNA is TGTGCCAGCGCCCCGGGCCGTAATGAGCAGTTCTTC. It specifies CASAPGRNEQFF.

This clonotype was seen a few times. The V and J genes are TRBV5-1 and TRBJ2-4; TRBD1 agrees at 9 bases. Trimming removed 0 bases from V and 13 bases from J; junction bases left unmatched: 11. CDR1 and CDR2 from the germline V gene are SGHRS and YFSETQ. This CDR3 contains 15 residues. DNA of the CDR3: TGCGCCAGCAGCTTGGCTGGGACAGGGCCTCGGGAGCAGTACTTC. It is translated as CASSLAGTGPREQYF.

A remark on this clonotype: One end of the junction does not line up with germline, which may come from a read error. V gene TRBV29-1 combines with J gene TRBJ2-1, with 8 positions matching TRBD2. The J call may be in error: the DNA end matches TRBJ2-7 better. The CDR3 length is 15 residues. Germline CDR1 and CDR2: SQVTM and ANQGSEA. CDR3 nucleotides: TGCAGCGTCGAAGGCCCGGGAGGGCCCTACAATGAGCAGTACTTC. It is translated as CSVEGPGGPYNEQYF.

J is TRBJ2-7 and V is TRBV5-1; D uncertain. CDR3 size: 14 residues. In germline, CDR1 is SGHRS, CDR2 YFSETQ. The V end lost 4 bases, the J end lost 2 bases, and 13 bases lay between the germline ends. CDR3 region: CASSTDGEAYEQYF. Here the CDR3 DNA reads TGCGCCAGCAGCACGGACGGAGAGGCCTACGAGCAGTACTTC. The variable domain in full, with the rest retrieved from reference TRBV5-1 and TRBJ2-7, is KAGVTQTPRYLIKTRGQQVTLSCSPISGHRSVSWYQQTPGQGLQFLFEYFSETQRNKGNFPGRFSGRQFSNSRSEMNVSTLELGDSALYLCASSTDGEAYEQYFGPGTRLTVT.

There are a few counts of this clonotype. The V gene is TRBV5-5, the J gene TRBJ2-7; D ambiguous. Trimming removed 4 bases from V and 3 bases from J, with 11 bases in between. The germline V gene has CDR1 SGHKS and CDR2 YYEKEE (reference sequence). The CDR3 runs to 13 residues. This CDR3 is CASSLFLGYEQYF. CDR3 nucleotide sequence: TGTGCCAGCAGCCTTTTTCTAGGCTACGAGCAGTACTTC.

The chain carries TRBV10-3 and TRBJ2-5; D is ambiguous. The J call is in doubt because the DNA end fits TRBJ2-7 better. CDR1 ENHRY and CDR2 SYGVKD come from the germline V gene. The CDR3 spans 16 residues. The CDR3 sequence is CAISVFSSSPSYEQYF. CDR3 coding DNA: TGTGCCATCAGTGTATTTTCCTCCTCCCCAAGCTACGAGCAGTACTTC.

The chain uses TRBV3-1 and TRBJ2-7, with D tentatively TRBD1 (6 bases). Germline values: CDR1 LGHDT, CDR2 YNNKEL (reference sequence). The CDR3 length is 13 residues. Trimming removed 2 bases at V and 3 bases at J, with 8 bases between. The CDR3 reads CASSQQQGYEQYF. The CDR3 region has the DNA TGTGCCAGCAGCCAACAACAGGGCTACGAGCAGTACTTC.

Note on this clonotype: It may be a read error: a sequence one base away is much more abundant. The chain's CDR3 is CASSGGVNQPQHF. As DNA, the CDR3 is TGTGCCAGCAGTGGGGGGGTCAATCAGCCCCAGCATTTT. V and J are TRBV27 and TRBJ1-5, with a weak D call TRBD1 (5 bases). Germline lookup yields CDR1 MNHEY and CDR2 SMNVEV (reference sequence). Trimming cost V 5 bases and J 3 bases, with 8 bases left between them. The CDR3 runs 13 residues.

The chain combines TRBV20-1 with TRBJ2-1; perhaps D is TRBD1 or TRBD2 (5 bases each). The germline V and J ends were trimmed by 5 bases and 3 bases, with 20 bases remaining between them. CDR3 size: 16 residues. The germline gives CDR1 DFQATT, CDR2 SNEGSKA (reference sequence). The CDR3 here is CSAGSGTESYYNEQFF. CDR3 bases: TGCAGTGCTGGCTCAGGGACCGAAAGTTACTACAATGAGCAGTTCTTC.

The sample holds one count of this clonotype. This sequence joins TRBV7-2 and TRBJ1-1, with D maybe TRBD1 (5 bases). Germline CDR1 reads SGHTA; CDR2 reads FQGNSA. The CDR3 loop spans 14 amino acids. Trimming took off 4 bases at V and 4 bases at J, with 13 bases between the two ends. CDR3 sequence: CASSSGVLVTEAFF. The CDR3 DNA sequence: TGTGCCAGCAGCTCGGGGGTATTAGTCACTGAAGCTTTCTTT.